The rows below give T cell receptor beta chains drawn from one sample of a study of control samples from healthy donors and cancer patients. Profiling relied on immunoSEQ multiplex PCR, and the TCRdb table lists in-frame clones only, not all of them. The sample has roughly 140,000 clones, 93% seen once. Material: blood. The receptors come from a man aged 45-60 years in good health. Each CDR3 is given with its conserved first and last residue. The order of the fields is J gene, D gene, V gene, clone size, CDR3 protein, CDR3 DNA. A D gene is named only where the DNA matches it firmly. Expanded clones get a size class; other rows say once, few or many, or leave the size out.

j_call: TRBJ1-6; d_call: -; v_call: TRBV4-1; clone_size: few; cdr3_aa: CASSQAPYNSPLHF; cdr3_nt: TGCGCCAGCAGCCAAGCCCCTTATAATTCACCCCTCCACTTT
j_call: TRBJ1-5; d_call: TRBD1; v_call: TRBV4-2; clone_size: -; cdr3_aa: CASSQEVTGKGQPQHF; cdr3_nt: TGTGCCAGCAGCCAAGAAGTGACAGGGAAAGGTCAGCCCCAGCATTTT
j_call: TRBJ2-4; d_call: -; v_call: TRBV12-2; clone_size: -; cdr3_aa: CASRLSGTSDDLAKNIQYF; cdr3_nt: TGTGCAAGTCGCTTATCCGGGACTAGCGATGATTTAGCCAAAAACATTCAGTACTTC
j_call: TRBJ1-6; d_call: TRBD1; v_call: TRBV14; clone_size: -; cdr3_aa: CASRPRTGKNSPLHF; cdr3_nt: TGTGCCAGCAGGCCCAGGACAGGGAAAAATTCACCCCTCCACTTT
j_call: TRBJ1-3; d_call: -; v_call: TRBV3-1/TRBV3-2; clone_size: -; cdr3_aa: CASSQDLGGGNTIYF; cdr3_nt: TGTGCCAGCAGCCAAGATCTGGGGGGTGGAAACACCATATATTTT
j_call: TRBJ1-1; d_call: -; v_call: TRBV7-9; clone_size: -; cdr3_aa: CASSLVTGMGTEAFF; cdr3_nt: TGTGCCAGCAGCTTAGTTACAGGGATGGGGACTGAAGCTTTCTTT
j_call: TRBJ2-3; d_call: TRBD2; v_call: TRBV7-9; clone_size: -; cdr3_aa: CASSLVVAGEDTQYF; cdr3_nt: TGTGCCAGCAGCTTAGTGGTAGCGGGAGAGGATACGCAGTATTTT
j_call: TRBJ1-5; d_call: -; v_call: TRBV5-1; clone_size: -; cdr3_aa: CASSLDGHSNQPQHF; cdr3_nt: TGCGCCAGCAGCTTGGACGGCCATAGCAATCAGCCCCAGCATTTT
j_call: TRBJ1-2; d_call: -; v_call: TRBV6-6; clone_size: few; cdr3_aa: CASRPNYGYTF; cdr3_nt: TGTGCCAGCAGGCCCAACTATGGCTACACCTTC
j_call: TRBJ2-5; d_call: -; v_call: TRBV28; clone_size: -; cdr3_aa: CASSSLGGQETQYF; cdr3_nt: TGTGCCAGCAGTTCCCTCGGCGGCCAAGAGACCCAGTACTTC
j_call: TRBJ2-1; d_call: -; v_call: TRBV6-4; clone_size: -; cdr3_aa: CASSAGTVWGEQFF; cdr3_nt: TGTGCCAGCAGTGCCGGGACGGTGTGGGGTGAGCAGTTCTTC
j_call: TRBJ2-6; d_call: -; v_call: TRBV7-9; clone_size: -; cdr3_aa: CASSLAYDRTGANVLTF; cdr3_nt: TGTGCCAGCAGCTTAGCATACGACAGGACTGGGGCCAACGTCCTGACTTTC
j_call: TRBJ2-1; d_call: -; v_call: TRBV2; clone_size: -; cdr3_aa: CASRGSTSYNEQFF; cdr3_nt: TGTGCCAGCAGGGGGTCTACCTCCTACAATGAGCAGTTCTTC
j_call: TRBJ2-7; d_call: -; v_call: TRBV14; clone_size: -; cdr3_aa: CASSQDGGRSSYEQYF; cdr3_nt: TGTGCCAGCAGCCAAGATGGAGGGCGGAGCTCCTACGAGCAGTACTTC
j_call: TRBJ2-7; d_call: TRBD2; v_call: TRBV18; clone_size: -; cdr3_aa: CASSQTSGRGTYEQYF; cdr3_nt: TGTGCCAGCTCACAAACTAGCGGGAGGGGAACCTACGAGCAGTACTTC
j_call: TRBJ1-5; d_call: TRBD1; v_call: TRBV19; clone_size: -; cdr3_aa: CASSRGQGRDQPQHF; cdr3_nt: TGTGCCAGTAGTAGGGGACAGGGCAGAGATCAGCCCCAGCATTTT